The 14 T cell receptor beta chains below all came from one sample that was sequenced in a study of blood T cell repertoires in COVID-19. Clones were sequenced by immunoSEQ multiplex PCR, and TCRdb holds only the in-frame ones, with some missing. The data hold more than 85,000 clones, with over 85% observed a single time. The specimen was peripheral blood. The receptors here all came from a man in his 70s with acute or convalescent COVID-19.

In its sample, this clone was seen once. DNA for the CDR3: TGTGCCAGCAGCTCTCTAAGTAACACCGGGGAGCTGTTTTTT. Protein sequence: CASSSLSNTGELFF. The chain links TRBV7-9 to TRBJ2-2; D gene ambiguous. CDR1 and CDR2 from the germline V gene are SEHNR and FQNEAQ (reference sequence). Trimming removed 4 bases from V and 2 bases from J, with 8 bases in between. The CDR3 consists of 14 residues.

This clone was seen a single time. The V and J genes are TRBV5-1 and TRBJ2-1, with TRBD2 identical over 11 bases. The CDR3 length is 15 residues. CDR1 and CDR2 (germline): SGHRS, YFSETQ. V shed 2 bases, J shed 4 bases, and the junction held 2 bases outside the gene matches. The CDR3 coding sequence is TGCGCCAGCAGCTTACTAGCGGGGGAATACAATGAGCAGTTCTTC. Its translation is CASSLLAGEYNEQFF. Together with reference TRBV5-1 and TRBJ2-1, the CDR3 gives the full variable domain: KAGVTQTPRYLIKTRGQQVTLSCSPISGHRSVSWYQQTPGQGLQFLFEYFSETQRNKGNFPGRFSGRQFSNSRSEMNVSTLELGDSALYLCASSLLAGEYNEQFFGPGTRLTVL.

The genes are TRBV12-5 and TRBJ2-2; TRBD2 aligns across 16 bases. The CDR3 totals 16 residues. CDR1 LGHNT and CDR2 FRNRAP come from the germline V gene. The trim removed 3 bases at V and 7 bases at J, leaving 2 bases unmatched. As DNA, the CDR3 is TGTGCTAGTGGTTTAGGGACTAGCGGGAGGGTCGGGGAGCTGTTTTTT. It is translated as CASGLGTSGRVGELFF.

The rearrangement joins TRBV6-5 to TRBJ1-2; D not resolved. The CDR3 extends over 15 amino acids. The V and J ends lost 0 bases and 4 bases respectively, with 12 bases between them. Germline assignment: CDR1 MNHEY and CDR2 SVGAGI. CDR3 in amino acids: CASSYSSGFPYGYTF. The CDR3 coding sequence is TGTGCCAGCAGTTACTCTTCCGGGTTTCCCTATGGCTACACCTTC.

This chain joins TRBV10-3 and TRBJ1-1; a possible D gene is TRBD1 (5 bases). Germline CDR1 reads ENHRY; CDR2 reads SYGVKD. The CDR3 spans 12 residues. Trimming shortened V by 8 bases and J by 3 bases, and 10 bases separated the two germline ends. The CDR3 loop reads CAIRGTDTEAFF. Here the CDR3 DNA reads TGTGCCATCCGGGGGACGGACACTGAAGCTTTCTTT.

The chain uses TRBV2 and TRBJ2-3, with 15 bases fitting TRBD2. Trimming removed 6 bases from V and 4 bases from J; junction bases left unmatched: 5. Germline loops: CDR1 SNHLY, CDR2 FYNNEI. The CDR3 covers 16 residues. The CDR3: CASRGTSGGYADTQYF. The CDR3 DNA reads TGTGCCAGCAGGGGGACTAGCGGGGGGTACGCAGATACGCAGTATTTT.

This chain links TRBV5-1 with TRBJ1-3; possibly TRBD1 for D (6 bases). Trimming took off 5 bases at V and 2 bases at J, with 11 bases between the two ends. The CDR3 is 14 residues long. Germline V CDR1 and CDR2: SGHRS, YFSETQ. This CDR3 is CASREQGTGNTIYF. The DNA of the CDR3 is TGCGCCAGCAGAGAACAGGGAACTGGAAACACCATATATTTT.

The CDR3: CATSRDGGQGAIQYF. The CDR3 DNA follows: TGTGCCACCAGCAGAGATGGGGGACAGGGTGCCATTCAGTACTTC. J is TRBJ2-4 and V is TRBV15; 9 bases match TRBD1. Germline CDR1 and CDR2: LNHNV and YYDKDF (reference sequence). The CDR3 loop spans 15 amino acids. Trimming cost V 0 bases and J 9 bases; bases outside gene matches: 6.

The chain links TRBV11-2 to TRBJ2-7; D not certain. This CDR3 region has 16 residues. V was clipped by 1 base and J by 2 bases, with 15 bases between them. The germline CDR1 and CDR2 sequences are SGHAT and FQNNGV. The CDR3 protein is CASSLGLWWSTYEQYF. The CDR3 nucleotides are TGTGCCAGCAGCTTAGGATTGTGGTGGAGCACCTACGAGCAGTACTTC.

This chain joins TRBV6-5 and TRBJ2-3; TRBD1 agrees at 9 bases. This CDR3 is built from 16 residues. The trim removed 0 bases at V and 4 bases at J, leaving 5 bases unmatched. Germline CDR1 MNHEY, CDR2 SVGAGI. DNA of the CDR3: TGTGCCAGCAGTTACTCTGGGACAGGGCTTGCAGATACGCAGTATTTT. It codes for CASSYSGTGLADTQYF.

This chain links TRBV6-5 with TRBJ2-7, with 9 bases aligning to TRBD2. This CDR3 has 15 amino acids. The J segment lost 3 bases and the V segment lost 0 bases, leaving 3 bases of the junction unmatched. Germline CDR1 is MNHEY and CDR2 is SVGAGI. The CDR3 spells CASSYSGGGDYEQYF. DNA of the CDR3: TGTGCCAGCAGTTACTCTGGCGGGGGGGACTACGAGCAGTACTTC.

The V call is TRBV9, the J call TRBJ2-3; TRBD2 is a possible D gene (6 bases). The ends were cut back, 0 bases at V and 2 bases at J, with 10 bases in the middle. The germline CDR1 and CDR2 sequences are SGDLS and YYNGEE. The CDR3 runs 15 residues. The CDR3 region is CASSVGWGDTDTQYF. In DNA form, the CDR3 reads TGTGCCAGCAGCGTAGGGTGGGGGGACACAGATACGCAGTATTTT.

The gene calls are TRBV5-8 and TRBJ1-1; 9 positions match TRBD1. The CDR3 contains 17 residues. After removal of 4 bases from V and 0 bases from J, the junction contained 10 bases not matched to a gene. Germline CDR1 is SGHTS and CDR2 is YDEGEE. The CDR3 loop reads CASSVGQGKRMNTEAFF. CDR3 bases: TGTGCCAGCAGCGTGGGACAGGGTAAGAGAATGAACACTGAAGCTTTCTTT.

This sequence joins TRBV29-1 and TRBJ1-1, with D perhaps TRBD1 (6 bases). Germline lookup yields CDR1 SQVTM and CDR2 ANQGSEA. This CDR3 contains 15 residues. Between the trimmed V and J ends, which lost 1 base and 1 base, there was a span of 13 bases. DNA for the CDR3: TGCAGCGTTGAAGGGGGGCCGGAGACGAACACTGAAGCTTTCTTT. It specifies CSVEGGPETNTEAFF.